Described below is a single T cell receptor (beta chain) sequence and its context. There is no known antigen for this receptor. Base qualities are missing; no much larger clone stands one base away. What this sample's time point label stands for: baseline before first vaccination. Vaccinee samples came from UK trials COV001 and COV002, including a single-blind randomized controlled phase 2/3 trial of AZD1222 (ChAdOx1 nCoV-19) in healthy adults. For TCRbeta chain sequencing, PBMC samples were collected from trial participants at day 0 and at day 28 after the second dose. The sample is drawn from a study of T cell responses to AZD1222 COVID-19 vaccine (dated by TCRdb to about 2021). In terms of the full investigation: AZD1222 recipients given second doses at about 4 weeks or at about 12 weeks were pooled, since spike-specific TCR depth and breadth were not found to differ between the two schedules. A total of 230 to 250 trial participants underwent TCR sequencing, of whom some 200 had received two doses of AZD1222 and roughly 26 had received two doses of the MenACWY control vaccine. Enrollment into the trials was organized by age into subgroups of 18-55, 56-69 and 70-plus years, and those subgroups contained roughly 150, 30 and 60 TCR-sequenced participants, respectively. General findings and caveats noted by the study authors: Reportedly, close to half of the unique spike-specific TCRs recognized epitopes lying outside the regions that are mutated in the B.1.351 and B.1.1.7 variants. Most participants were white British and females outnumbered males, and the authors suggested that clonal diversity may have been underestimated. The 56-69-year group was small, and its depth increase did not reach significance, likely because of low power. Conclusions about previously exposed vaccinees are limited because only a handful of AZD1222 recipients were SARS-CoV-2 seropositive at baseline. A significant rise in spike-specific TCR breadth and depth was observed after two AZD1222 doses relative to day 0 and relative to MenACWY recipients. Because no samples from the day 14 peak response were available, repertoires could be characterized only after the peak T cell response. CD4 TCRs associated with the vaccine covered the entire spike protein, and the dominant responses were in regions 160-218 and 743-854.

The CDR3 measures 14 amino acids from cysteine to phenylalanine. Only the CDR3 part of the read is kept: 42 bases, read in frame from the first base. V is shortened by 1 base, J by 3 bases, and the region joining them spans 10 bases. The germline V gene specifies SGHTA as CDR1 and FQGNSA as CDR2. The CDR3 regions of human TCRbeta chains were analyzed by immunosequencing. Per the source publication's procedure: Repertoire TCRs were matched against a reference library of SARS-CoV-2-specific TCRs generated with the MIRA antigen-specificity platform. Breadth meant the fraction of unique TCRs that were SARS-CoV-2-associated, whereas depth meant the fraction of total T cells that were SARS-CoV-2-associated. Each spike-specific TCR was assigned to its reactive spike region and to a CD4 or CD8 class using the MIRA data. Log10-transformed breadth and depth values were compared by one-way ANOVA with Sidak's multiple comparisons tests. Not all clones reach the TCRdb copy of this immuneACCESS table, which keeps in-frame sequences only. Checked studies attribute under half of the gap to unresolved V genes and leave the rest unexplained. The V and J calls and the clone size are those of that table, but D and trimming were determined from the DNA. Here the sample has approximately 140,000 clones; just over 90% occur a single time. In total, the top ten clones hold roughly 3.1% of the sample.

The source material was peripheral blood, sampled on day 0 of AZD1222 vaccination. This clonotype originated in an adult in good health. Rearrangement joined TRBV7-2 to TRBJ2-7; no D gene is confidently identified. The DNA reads TGTGCCAGCAGCTTAGATGGGTCTCGCTACGAGCAGTACTTC. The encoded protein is CASSLDGSRYEQYF.